This T cell receptor (beta chain) stems from a study of cytomegalovirus exposure and HLA in healthy donors. Across the study: Researchers found that more than 70% of 300 to 450 genotyped donors fell within the Caucasian-associated ancestry cluster. Findings and limits, study-wide: Rates of TCR association differed by HLA locus in a later analysis, with DRB1 highest and HLA-C lowest. Relative to the roughly 640-donor mean, N-insertions were reportedly fewer in an Asian-associated ancestry cluster in a later analysis.

In germline, CDR1 is MNHNY, CDR2 SVGAGI (reference sequence). Deletions cut 2 bases from V and 1 base from J, with 5 bases between. The CDR3 has 14 residues. This PCR relied on a set of 60 Vbeta primers and 13 Jbeta primers. TCRdb keeps only in-frame clones here, not all; method: immunoSEQ multiplex PCR. The sample carries about 180,000 clones, 70% to 80% recorded once. Healthy people donating bone marrow made up the donors. About this clone: Its target is unknown.

The source of this sequence is a male donor in good health and CMV-seronegative. The sample taken for sequencing was PBMCs. This sequence joins TRBV6-6 and TRBJ2-2, with D unclear. CDR3: CASSYVRNTGELFF. For the CDR3, the DNA is TGTGCCAGCAGTTACGTCCGGAACACCGGGGAGCTGTTTTTT.